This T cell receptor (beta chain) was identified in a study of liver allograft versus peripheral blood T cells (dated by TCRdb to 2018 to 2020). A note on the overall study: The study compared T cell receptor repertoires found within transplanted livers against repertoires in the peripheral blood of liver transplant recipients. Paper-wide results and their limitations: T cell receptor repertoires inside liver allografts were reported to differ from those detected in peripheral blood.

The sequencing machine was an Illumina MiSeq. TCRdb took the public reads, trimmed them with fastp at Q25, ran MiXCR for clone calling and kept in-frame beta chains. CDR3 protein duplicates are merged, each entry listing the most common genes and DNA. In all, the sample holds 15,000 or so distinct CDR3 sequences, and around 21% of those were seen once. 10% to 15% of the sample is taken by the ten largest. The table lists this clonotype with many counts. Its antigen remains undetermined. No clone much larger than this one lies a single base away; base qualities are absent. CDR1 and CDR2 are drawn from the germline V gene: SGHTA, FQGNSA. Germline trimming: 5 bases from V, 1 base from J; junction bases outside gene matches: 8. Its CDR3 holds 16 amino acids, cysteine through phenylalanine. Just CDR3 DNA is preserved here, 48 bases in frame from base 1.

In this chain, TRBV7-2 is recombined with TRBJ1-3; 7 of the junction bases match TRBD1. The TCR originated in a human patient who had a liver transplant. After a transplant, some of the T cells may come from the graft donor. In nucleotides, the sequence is TGTGCCAGCAGCCCCGCGACAGGGTGGTCTGGAAACACCATATATTTT. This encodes CASSPATGWSGNTIYF.